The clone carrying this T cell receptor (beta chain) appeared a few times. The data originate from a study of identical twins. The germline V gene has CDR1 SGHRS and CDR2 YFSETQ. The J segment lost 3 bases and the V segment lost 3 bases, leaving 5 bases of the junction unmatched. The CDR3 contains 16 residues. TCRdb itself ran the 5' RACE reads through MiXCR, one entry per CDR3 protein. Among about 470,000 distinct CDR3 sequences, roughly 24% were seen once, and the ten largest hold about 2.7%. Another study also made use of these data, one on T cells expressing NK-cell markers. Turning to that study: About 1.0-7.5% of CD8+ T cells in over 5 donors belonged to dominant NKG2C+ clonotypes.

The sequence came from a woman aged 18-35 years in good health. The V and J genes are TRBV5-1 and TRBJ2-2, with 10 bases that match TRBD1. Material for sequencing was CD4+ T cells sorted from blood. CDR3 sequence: CASSYGQGGHTGELFF. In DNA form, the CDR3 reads TGCGCCAGCAGCTACGGACAGGGGGGTCACACCGGGGAGCTGTTTTTT. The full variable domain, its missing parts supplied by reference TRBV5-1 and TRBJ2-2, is KAGVTQTPRYLIKTRGQQVTLSCSPISGHRSVSWYQQTPGQGLQFLFEYFSETQRNKGNFPGRFSGRQFSNSRSEMNVSTLELGDSALYLCASSYGQGGHTGELFFGEGSRLTVL.